Following are 26 T cell receptor beta chains from one sample sequenced in a study of blood T cells in healthy people across ages. Sample-barcoded 5' priming and a J-beta primer mix drove a second PCR of about 6 to 11 cycles. TCRdb processed the 5' RACE reads anew with MiXCR; each CDR3 protein has one entry. The sample has about 280,000 distinct CDR3 sequences, 25% to 30% seen once. Source material: blood. These receptors all stem from a woman between 65 and 79 years old in good health.

The sample holds a few counts of this clonotype. This may stem from a read error, because a much larger clone lies one nucleotide away. The chain carries TRBV20-1 and TRBJ2-5; the D call may be TRBD1 or TRBD2 (5 bases each). Germline CDR1 DFQATT, CDR2 SNEGSKA (reference sequence). This CDR3 has 14 residues. The CDR3 protein is CSANTLGVGETKYF. The CDR3, as DNA: TGCAGTGCAAATACCTTGGGGGTAGGAGAGACCAAGTACTTC.

The V call is TRBV7-9, the J call TRBJ2-7, with TRBD1 identical over 10 bases. The germline V gene has CDR1 SEHNR and CDR2 FQNEAQ (reference sequence). Losses at the gene ends were 4 bases for V and 7 bases for J; bases not matched to a gene: 10. The length of the CDR3 is 15 residues. This CDR3 reads CASSSPGTGDEEQYF. CDR3 nucleotides: TGTGCCAGCAGCTCCCCCGGGACAGGGGATGAAGAGCAGTACTTC. The variable domain in full, with the rest retrieved from reference TRBV7-9 and TRBJ2-7, is DTGVSQNPRHKITKRGQNVTFRCDPISEHNRLYWYRQTLGQGPEFLTYFQNEAQLEKSRLLSDRFSAERPKGSFSTLEIQRTEQGDSAMYLCASSSPGTGDEEQYFGPGTRLTVT.

DNA of the CDR3: TGTGCCAGCAGCTCGTGGGACGGGAGTACAGATACGCAGTATTTT. Encoded protein: CASSSWDGSTDTQYF. The rearrangement joins TRBV7-2 to TRBJ2-3; a weak D match, TRBD2 (6 bases). The CDR3 length is 15 residues. Germline CDR1 and CDR2: SGHTA and FQGNSA. V lost 4 bases, J lost 3 bases, and 14 bases lay in between.

The V and J genes are TRBV12-3 or TRBV12-4 and TRBJ2-5; 10 bases agree with TRBD1. The trim removed 5 bases at V and 1 base at J, leaving 4 bases unmatched. The CDR3 contains 15 residues. The CDR3 DNA follows: TGTGCCAGCAGTACCGGGACAGGGGTCCAAGAGACCCAGTACTTC. Amino acid sequence: CASSTGTGVQETQYF.

V and J are TRBV14 and TRBJ1-2; D perhaps matches TRBD1 (5 bases). The CDR3 totals 18 residues. V lost 1 base, J lost 0 bases, and 18 bases lay in between. CDR1 is SGHDN, CDR2 FVKESK, per germline. Here the CDR3 reads CASSQGGTGADTNYGYTF. The CDR3 nucleotides are TGTGCCAGCAGCCAAGGTGGGACTGGGGCAGATACTAACTATGGCTACACCTTC.

This clonotype was found a few times. V usage is TRBV4-3 and J usage is TRBJ1-4; tentative D call: TRBD1 (5 bases). The CDR3 spans 15 residues. V dropped 1 base and J dropped 1 base, with 7 bases sitting between them. Germline assignment: CDR1 LGHNA and CDR2 YSLEER. The DNA of the CDR3 is TGCGCCAGCAGCCAAGCAGGGAGAACTAATGAAAAACTGTTTTTT. This codes for CASSQAGRTNEKLFF.

This chain links TRBV7-2 with TRBJ2-5; TRBD2 is a possible D gene (6 bases). The CDR3 is made up of 16 amino acids. Germline CDR1 reads SGHTA; CDR2 reads FQGNSA. V was pared by 5 bases and J by 4 bases, with 20 bases between. The CDR3 DNA reads as TGTGCCAGCAGCCGCGCCCGGGGCGGGGTTGGAGAGACCCAGTACTTC. Translated: CASSRARGGVGETQYF.

The chain uses TRBV11-2 and TRBJ1-1, with D hard to call. The CDR3 length is 12 residues. Germline values: CDR1 SGHAT, CDR2 FQNNGV. Trimming shortened V by 0 bases and J by 3 bases, and 2 bases separated the two germline ends. In nucleotides, the CDR3 is TGTGCCAGCAGCTTAGAATACACTGAAGCTTTCTTT. Protein: CASSLEYTEAFF.

The chain joins TRBV5-1 to TRBJ2-5; the match to TRBD1 covers 9 bases. With the DNA end fitting TRBJ2-1 better, the J assignment may be wrong. Germline lookup yields CDR1 SGHRS and CDR2 YFSETQ. This CDR3 spans 15 amino acids. The CDR3 protein is CASSLRTGGFYEQFF. In nucleotides, the CDR3 is TGCGCCAGCAGCTTGAGAACAGGGGGCTTCTATGAGCAGTTCTTC.

The rearrangement uses TRBV18 and TRBJ2-4; TRBD1 agrees at 12 bases. Germline V gene lookup returns CDR1 KGHSH and CDR2 LQKENI. The J segment lost 9 bases and the V segment lost 2 bases, leaving 5 bases of the junction unmatched. The CDR3 consists of 15 residues. As DNA, the CDR3 is TGTGCCAGCTCACCAGGGACAGGGGGCGATAGCATTCAGTACTTC. This sequence encodes CASSPGTGGDSIQYF.

V gene TRBV20-1 combines with J gene TRBJ1-1; no clear D. This CDR3 is built from 12 residues. Germline values: CDR1 DFQATT, CDR2 SNEGSKA (reference sequence). Trimming took off 5 bases at V and 3 bases at J, with 10 bases between the two ends. The CDR3 bases are TGCAGTGCTCCGAGGTTAGACACTGAAGCTTTCTTT. Translated: CSAPRLDTEAFF.

The V call is TRBV5-1, the J call TRBJ1-1; 8 nucleotides agree with TRBD1. The V and J ends lost 4 bases and 1 base, in that order; junction bases with no gene match: 9. This CDR3 region has 16 residues. The germline V gene has CDR1 SGHRS and CDR2 YFSETQ. The CDR3 spells CASSKDPGQANTEAFF. CDR3 coding DNA: TGCGCCAGCAGCAAAGATCCGGGACAGGCGAACACTGAAGCTTTCTTT.

This clonotype was seen just once. The chain carries TRBV11-1 and TRBJ1-2; tentatively, D is TRBD1 (5 bases). The CDR3 runs to 15 residues. CDR1 SGHAT and CDR2 FQDESV come from the germline V gene (reference sequence). V lost 5 bases, J lost 2 bases, and 15 bases lay in between. The CDR3 DNA follows: TGTGCCAGCAGCCTCGGACATAACCCAAACTATGGCTACACCTTC. Its translation: CASSLGHNPNYGYTF. The complete variable domain, with remaining parts taken from reference TRBV11-1 and TRBJ1-2, reads EAEVAQSPRYKITEKSQAVAFWCDPISGHATLYWYRQILGQGPELLVQFQDESVVDDSQLPKDRFSAERLKGVDSTLKIQPAELGDSAMYLCASSLGHNPNYGYTFGSGTRLTVV.

In its sample, this clonotype was seen many times. The chain carries TRBV14 and TRBJ2-1; D is unclear. V shed 0 bases and J shed 7 bases, with 7 bases lying between them. This CDR3 contains 13 residues. The V gene's germline CDR1 is SGHDN and CDR2 FVKESK. The CDR3 DNA is TGTGCCAGCAGCCAAGATAGGAGAAATGAGCAGTTCTTC. Translation: CASSQDRRNEQFF.

This rearrangement joins TRBV7-2 to TRBJ2-3; D remains ambiguous. The V and J ends lost 1 base and 4 bases respectively, with 6 bases between them. Germline V CDR1 and CDR2: SGHTA, FQGNSA. The CDR3 totals 13 residues. CDR3 DNA: TGTGCCAGCAGCTTAGTCGGCTCAGATACGCAGTATTTT. Encoded protein: CASSLVGSDTQYF.

The table lists this clonotype with a few counts. The rearrangement uses TRBV27 and TRBJ2-2, with 13 bases identical to TRBD2. CDR3 size: 18 residues. The V gene's germline CDR1 is MNHEY and CDR2 SMNVEV (reference sequence). V dropped 7 bases and J dropped 6; count of bases not matched to a gene: 14. CDR3 in amino acids: CASTRIGGTSGMSGELFF. The CDR3 coding sequence is TGTGCCAGCACCCGAATTGGCGGGACTAGCGGGATGTCCGGGGAGCTGTTTTTT.

V and J are TRBV7-2 and TRBJ2-2; possibly TRBD1 for D (6 bases). CDR3 size: 13 residues. The V gene's germline CDR1 is SGHTA and CDR2 FQGNSA. Trimming took off 6 bases at V and 8 bases at J, with 13 bases between the two ends. The DNA of the CDR3 is TGTGCCAGCAGTTATAACAGGGAGGGGGAGCTGTTTTTT. Its translation: CASSYNREGELFF.

This chain joins TRBV27 and TRBJ2-1; D may match TRBD1 or TRBD2 (5 bases each). The assigned J gene may be wrong: the sequence end matches TRBJ2-7 better. The V gene's germline CDR1 is MNHEY and CDR2 SMNVEV (reference sequence). The CDR3 covers 17 residues. CDR3 region: CASSFRNPGSKGYEQYF. The CDR3, as DNA: TGTGCCAGCAGTTTCCGAAACCCAGGGAGTAAGGGCTACGAGCAGTACTTC.

The chain uses TRBV20-1 and TRBJ2-5, with D unresolved. Germline V lookup: CDR1 DFQATT, CDR2 SNEGSKA (reference sequence). This CDR3 is 13 amino acids long. V lost 3 bases to trimming and J lost 7 bases, with 15 bases between them. CDR3 DNA: TGCAGTGCTAGGTTGACGGGTTTGACGACCCAGTACTTC. This sequence encodes CSARLTGLTTQYF.

This clonotype turned up a few times. The chain has TRBV5-8 and TRBJ1-1; 7 bases line up with TRBD1. The CDR3 runs 16 residues. The germline CDR1 and CDR2 sequences are SGHTS and YDEGEE. V trimming: 3 bases; J trimming: 1 base; junction bases outside the gene matches: 9. The CDR3 region is CASSYSRTGSNTEAFF. The CDR3 DNA is TGTGCCAGCAGCTATTCCCGGACAGGATCGAACACTGAAGCTTTCTTT.

This chain links TRBV6-1 with TRBJ2-3; D gene unclear. The CDR3 has 16 residues. V was shortened by 6 bases and J by 3 bases, with 19 bases between the two germline ends. From germline, CDR1 is MNHNS and CDR2 SASEGT. This CDR3 reads CASRPTPEDATDTQYF. CDR3 nucleotides: TGTGCCAGCAGACCTACACCCGAGGACGCGACAGATACGCAGTATTTT.

This clonotype was picked up a small number of times. The gene calls are TRBV28 and TRBJ2-1; 10 bases are a match to TRBD2. This CDR3 contains 15 residues. V was pared by 5 bases and J by 4 bases, with 5 bases of the junction left unmatched. Germline assignment: CDR1 MDHEN and CDR2 SYDVKM. CDR3: CASSDSGRDYNEQFF. CDR3 in DNA: TGTGCCAGCAGTGACAGCGGGAGGGATTACAATGAGCAGTTCTTC.

There are a few counts of this clonotype. The DNA of the CDR3 is TGTGCCAGCAGCTTAGCGGGGGGATTGCTCTACAATGAGCAGTTCTTC. Protein product: CASSLAGGLLYNEQFF. The J gene is TRBJ2-1, the V gene TRBV7-9, with D possibly matching TRBD2 (6 bases). V lost 0 bases, J lost 3 bases, and 12 bases lay in between. The CDR3 has 16 residues. The V gene's germline CDR1 is SEHNR and CDR2 FQNEAQ (reference sequence).

This clonotype was detected a few times. This chain uses TRBV2 with TRBJ2-5; D might be TRBD1 or TRBD2, each matching 5 bases. The length of the CDR3 is 13 residues. V was pared by 10 bases and J by 1 base, with 13 bases between. The germline V gene has CDR1 SNHLY and CDR2 FYNNEI. The CDR3 region has the DNA TGTGCCACCCGGGACGGCTTCCAAGAGACCCAGTACTTC. As protein: CATRDGFQETQYF.

The gene calls are TRBV28 and TRBJ2-5, with 8 nucleotides matching TRBD1. The DNA end lines up better with TRBJ2-7; the J call may be wrong. Per the germline V gene, CDR1 is MDHEN and CDR2 is SYDVKM. The CDR3 spans 15 residues. For the CDR3, the DNA is TGTGCCAGCAGGACCGGACAGGGAGTCTCCTACGAGCAGTACTTC. This translates into CASRTGQGVSYEQYF.

The chain employs TRBV4-3 and TRBJ2-2; the D gene is possibly TRBD2 (7 bases). The CDR3 totals 17 residues. The ends were cut back, 0 bases at V and 3 bases at J, with 14 bases in the middle. Germline CDR1 and CDR2: LGHNA and YSLEER. The chain's CDR3 is CASSQELPGGYTGELFF. CDR3 nucleotides: TGCGCCAGCAGCCAAGAACTACCGGGGGGCTACACCGGGGAGCTGTTTTTT.